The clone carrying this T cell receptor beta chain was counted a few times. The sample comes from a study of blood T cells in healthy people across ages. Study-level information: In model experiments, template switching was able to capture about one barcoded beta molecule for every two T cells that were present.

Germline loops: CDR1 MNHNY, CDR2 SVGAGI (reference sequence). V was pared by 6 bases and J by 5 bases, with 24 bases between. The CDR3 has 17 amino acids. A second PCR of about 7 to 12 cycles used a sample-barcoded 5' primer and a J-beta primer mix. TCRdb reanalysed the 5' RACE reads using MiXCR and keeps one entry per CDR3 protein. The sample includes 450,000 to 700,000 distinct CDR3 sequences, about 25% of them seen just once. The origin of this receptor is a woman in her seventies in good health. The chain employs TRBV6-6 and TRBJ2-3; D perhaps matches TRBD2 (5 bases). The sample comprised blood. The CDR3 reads CASRGRGVVRVGDTQYF. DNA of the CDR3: TGTGCCAGCAGAGGACGGGGAGTAGTGCGGGTAGGAGATACGCAGTATTTT.